This passage covers 26 T cell receptor beta chains from one sample sequenced in a study of yellow fever vaccine responses in identical twins. TCRdb processed the RT-PCR reads anew with MiXCR; each CDR3 protein has one entry. The repertoire holds approximately 32,000 distinct CDR3 sequences, with about 63% as singletons. The sequencing used T cells from blood (PBMCs), unsorted or a sorted subset (not recorded which), collected before or after yellow fever vaccination (not recorded which). Receptor source: a woman between 18 and 29 years old who received the yellow fever vaccine.

The chain uses TRBV6-2 or TRBV6-3 and TRBJ2-1, with 13 bases that match TRBD2. V shed 5 bases and J 5 bases; nucleotides not matched to a gene: 3. From germline, CDR1 is MNHEY and CDR2 SVGEGT. The CDR3 contains 15 residues. The CDR3 reads CASSTGLAGNNEQFF. The CDR3 DNA reads TGTGCCAGCAGTACGGGACTAGCGGGGAACAATGAGCAGTTCTTC.

The rearrangement joins TRBV18 to TRBJ2-7; tentatively, D is TRBD1 (6 bases). Trimming removed 2 bases at V and 4 bases at J, with 18 bases between. Germline V CDR1 and CDR2: KGHSH, LQKENI. This CDR3 comprises 16 residues. The CDR3 coding sequence is TGTGCCAGCTCACCATTATCCGAGGGGGTTGGATACGAGCAGTACTTC. The encoded protein is CASSPLSEGVGYEQYF. The full variable domain, its missing parts supplied by reference TRBV18 and TRBJ2-7, is NAGVMQNPRHLVRRRGQEARLRCSPMKGHSHVYWYRQLPEEGLKFMVYLQKENIIDESGMPKERFSAEFPKEGPSILRIQQVVRGDSAAYFCASSPLSEGVGYEQYFGPGTRLTVT.

The V call is TRBV29-1, the J call TRBJ1-3; D is possibly TRBD1 (5 bases). The CDR3 consists of 14 residues. V was cut by 6 bases and J by 3 bases, with 15 bases left in between. From germline, CDR1 is SQVTM and CDR2 ANQGSEA. The CDR3, as DNA: TGCAGCGTGGGGACCGAGGCAGATGGAAACACCATATATTTT. Amino acids: CSVGTEADGNTIYF.

This clonotype was recorded a few times. J is TRBJ2-1 and V is TRBV10-1, with D perhaps TRBD1 or TRBD2 (5 bases each). The CDR3 has 17 amino acids. V was pared by 0 bases and J by 0 bases, with 12 bases between. Germline V gene sequence: CDR1 WNHNN, CDR2 SYGVQD (reference sequence). The CDR3 reads CASSESRLGGSYNEQFF. CDR3 in DNA: TGCGCCAGCAGTGAGTCACGCCTTGGGGGCTCCTACAATGAGCAGTTCTTC.

J is TRBJ2-5 and V is TRBV13; perhaps TRBD2 as D (5 bases). CDR3 length: 18 residues. V was trimmed by 6 bases and J by 3 bases, leaving 26 bases between them. Germline V CDR1 and CDR2: PRHDT, FYEKMQ (reference sequence). The CDR3 region is CASRAPELAGDMKETQYF. DNA of the CDR3: TGTGCCAGCAGAGCCCCCGAATTGGCCGGGGATATGAAAGAGACCCAGTACTTC.

The chain employs TRBV2 and TRBJ2-1, with 8 bases lining up with TRBD2. V lost 7 bases, J lost 3 bases, and 8 bases stayed unmatched. Germline CDR1 is SNHLY and CDR2 is FYNNEI. The CDR3 is made up of 15 amino acids. CDR3 region: CASIGSSGFYNEQFF. The CDR3 DNA is TGTGCCAGCATTGGTTCTAGCGGGTTCTACAATGAGCAGTTCTTC.

The J gene is TRBJ2-7, the V gene TRBV24-1, with 7 bases identical to TRBD2. The CDR3 has 16 amino acids. Germline CDR1 is KGHDR and CDR2 is SFDVKD. Germline trimming cut 5 bases from V and 0 bases from J; bases unmatched to any gene: 9. CDR3 protein: CATSVGDYRSSYEQYV. In DNA, the CDR3 is TGTGCCACCAGTGTCGGGGACTACCGCAGCTCCTACGAGCAGTACGTC.

This chain joins TRBV6-1 and TRBJ2-1, with 8 bases identical to TRBD2. Germline lookup yields CDR1 MNHNS and CDR2 SASEGT. V shed 4 bases and J 1 base; nucleotides not matched to a gene: 9. The CDR3 length is 17 residues. CDR3 DNA: TGTGCCAGCAGTGGACTAGCGACAGGATGGTCCTACAATGAGCAGTTCTTC. It codes for CASSGLATGWSYNEQFF.

The chain couples TRBV3-1 to TRBJ2-1, with TRBD2 as a possible D gene (5 bases). The germline V gene has CDR1 LGHDT and CDR2 YNNKEL (reference sequence). This CDR3 comprises 14 residues. The ends were cut back, 4 bases at V and 10 bases at J, with 17 bases in the middle. The chain's CDR3 is CASSPSTRGPEQFF. In DNA form, the CDR3 reads TGTGCCAGCAGCCCATCCACCCGGGGTCCGGAGCAGTTCTTC.

Comments on this clonotype: A read error may account for a junction end that differs from germline. CDR3 coding DNA: TGCGCCAGCAGCCACCCATCGGGAGTGGGCACAGATGCGCAGTATTTT. Its translation is CASSHPSGVGTDAQYF. The rearrangement uses TRBV4-1 and TRBJ2-3; a possible D gene is TRBD2 (6 bases). The CDR3 loop spans 16 amino acids. The germline CDR1 and CDR2 sequences are MGHRA and YSYEKL.

The chain joins TRBV7-6 to TRBJ2-7; the match to TRBD2 covers 8 bases. Germline V lookup: CDR1 SGHVS, CDR2 FNYEAQ. Trimming at V came to 2 bases and at J to 0 bases, leaving 3 bases not matched to a gene. The CDR3 is 15 amino acids. CDR3 in DNA: TGTGCCAGCAGCTTACCTAGCGGGCCCTCCTACGAGCAGTACTTC. As protein: CASSLPSGPSYEQYF.

The chain employs TRBV2 and TRBJ1-5, with 12 bases aligning to TRBD1. The CDR3 covers 15 residues. Trimming took 7 bases from V and 5 from J; bases not matched to a gene: 6. Germline V lookup: CDR1 SNHLY, CDR2 FYNNEI. Here the CDR3 DNA reads TGTGCCAGCAAGCGGGACAGGGGGCAAGATCAGCCCCAGCATTTT. Amino acid sequence: CASKRDRGQDQPQHF.

There are a few counts of this clonotype. Its ends do not fully match the called genes, so a read error is possible. The rearrangement joins TRBV18 to TRBJ1-5, with 9 bases matching TRBD1. Looked up from germline, CDR1 is KGHSH and CDR2 is LQKENI. This CDR3 region has 14 residues. The CDR3: CASSIGTGNQLQHF. CDR3 nucleotide sequence: TGTGCCAGCTCAATTGGGACAGGGAATCAGCTCCAGCATTTT.

The CDR3 bases are TGTGCCAGCAGTCGTGCGACAGGGACTAACACTGAAGCTTTCTTT. This translates into CASSRATGTNTEAFF. The V call is TRBV6-1, the J call TRBJ1-1; the match to TRBD1 covers 7 bases. J gave up 2 bases and V 5 bases, and 8 bases lay outside the gene matches. The germline CDR1 and CDR2 sequences are MNHNS and SASEGT. There are 15 residues in the CDR3.

The chain uses TRBV6-9 and TRBJ1-2; 8 positions agree with TRBD1. Germline lookup yields CDR1 MNHGY and CDR2 SVAAGI. The CDR3 extends over 17 amino acids. Trimming removed 2 bases from V and 0 bases from J; junction bases left unmatched: 8. CDR3 protein: CASSYRGQAEPNYGYTF. The CDR3 nucleotides are TGTGCCAGCAGTTATAGGGGACAGGCGGAACCTAACTATGGCTACACCTTC.

This clonotype was counted between two and nine times. V and J are TRBV23-1 and TRBJ2-7; TRBD1 matches 7 bases. TRBV23-1 is placed among ORFs of uncertain function. The V gene end was trimmed by 7 bases and the J gene end by 4 bases; junction bases not matched to a gene: 10. The CDR3 has 14 residues. The DNA for the CDR3 is TGCGCCAGCAAACAGGGGCTTGTTACATACGAGCAGTACGTC. Its protein is CASKQGLVTYEQYV.

The chain combines TRBV29-1 with TRBJ1-3; D remains unclear. Germline CDR1 is SQVTM and CDR2 is ANQGSEA. The CDR3 is 13 residues long. V was clipped by 3 bases and J by 2 bases, with 8 bases between them. The DNA for the CDR3 is TGCAGCGTTGATGCGGAGACTGGAAACACCATATATTTT. As protein: CSVDAETGNTIYF.

This sequence joins TRBV10-3 and TRBJ1-1; D perhaps matches TRBD1 (5 bases). Germline values: CDR1 ENHRY, CDR2 SYGVKD. V was pared by 6 bases and J by 5 bases, with 7 bases between. CDR3 length: 11 residues. CDR3: CAIRGGTEAFF. The DNA for the CDR3 is TGTGCCATCAGGGGGGGGACTGAAGCTTTCTTT.

This chain connects TRBV19 to TRBJ2-2, with 10 bases aligning to TRBD2. The CDR3 sequence is 18 residues long. V was pared by 4 bases and J by 3 bases, with 11 bases of the junction left unmatched. Germline CDR1 is LNHDA and CDR2 is SQIVND (reference sequence). In DNA, the CDR3 is TGTGCCAGTAGTACACCCAGACTAGCGGGTGACTACACCGGGGAGCTGTTTTTT. It is translated as CASSTPRLAGDYTGELFF.

This sequence joins TRBV15 and TRBJ2-3, with unresolved D. The CDR3 contains 14 residues. CDR1 and CDR2 (germline): LNHNV, YYDKDF (reference sequence). V lost 1 base, J lost 4 bases, and 9 bases lay in between. CDR3 bases: TGTGCCACCAGCAGAGGGACGGCGGCAGATACGCAGTATTTT. This encodes CATSRGTAADTQYF.

V gene TRBV3-1 combines with J gene TRBJ1-6, with D perhaps matching TRBD1 (5 bases). The germline gives CDR1 LGHDT, CDR2 YNNKEL (reference sequence). Between the trimmed V and J ends, which lost 4 bases and 0 bases, there was a span of 10 bases. This CDR3 spans 16 amino acids. For the CDR3, the DNA is TGTGCCAGCAGCCCCGGGGGGAGCTCCTATAATTCACCCCTCCACTTT. Residues: CASSPGGSSYNSPLHF.

The table lists this clonotype with a few counts. This chain links TRBV20-1 with TRBJ1-5, with D perhaps TRBD1 (6 bases). The CDR3 spans 12 residues. V was clipped by 6 bases and J by 0 bases, with 6 bases between them. Per germline, CDR1 DFQATT and CDR2 SNEGSKA (reference sequence). The CDR3 region is CSAGASNQPQHF. The CDR3 bases are TGCAGTGCGGGGGCTAGCAATCAGCCCCAGCATTTT.

The V call is TRBV7-6, the J call TRBJ1-5; 12 bases are shared with TRBD1. Per the germline V gene, CDR1 is SGHVS and CDR2 is FNYEAQ. This CDR3 spans 18 amino acids. The V gene end was trimmed by 5 bases and the J gene end by 1 base; junction bases not matched to a gene: 9. For the CDR3, the DNA is TGTGCCAGCAGCATTGGCGCGGGACAGGGGGCAAGCAATCAGCCCCAGCATTTT. Translating gives CASSIGAGQGASNQPQHF.

The CDR3 loop reads CASSVDSSYNSPLHF. CDR3 nucleotide sequence: TGTGCCAGCAGTGTGGACAGCTCCTATAATTCACCCCTCCACTTT. The chain is built from TRBV2 and TRBJ1-6, with a possible D match to TRBD1 (6 bases). Deletions cut 4 bases from V and 0 bases from J, with 7 bases between. CDR1 and CDR2 (germline): SNHLY, FYNNEI. The CDR3 has 15 amino acids.

This clonotype was observed once. This chain connects TRBV19 to TRBJ2-1; 7 bases fit TRBD2. Germline V lookup: CDR1 LNHDA, CDR2 SQIVND (reference sequence). The trim removed 4 bases at V and 4 bases at J, leaving 4 bases unmatched. The CDR3 runs 14 residues. CDR3 DNA sequence: TGTGCCAGTAGTAGAGCTAGCGGTTACAATGAGCAGTTCTTC. Translation: CASSRASGYNEQFF.

This chain links TRBV7-3 with TRBJ2-3, with D maybe TRBD2 (5 bases). This CDR3 region has 13 residues. V lost 0 bases, J lost 8 bases, and 9 bases lay in between. Germline lookup yields CDR1 SGHTA and CDR2 FQGTGA. CDR3 protein: CASSLTDLGTQYF. The CDR3 coding sequence is TGTGCCAGCAGCTTAACGGACTTGGGTACGCAGTATTTT.